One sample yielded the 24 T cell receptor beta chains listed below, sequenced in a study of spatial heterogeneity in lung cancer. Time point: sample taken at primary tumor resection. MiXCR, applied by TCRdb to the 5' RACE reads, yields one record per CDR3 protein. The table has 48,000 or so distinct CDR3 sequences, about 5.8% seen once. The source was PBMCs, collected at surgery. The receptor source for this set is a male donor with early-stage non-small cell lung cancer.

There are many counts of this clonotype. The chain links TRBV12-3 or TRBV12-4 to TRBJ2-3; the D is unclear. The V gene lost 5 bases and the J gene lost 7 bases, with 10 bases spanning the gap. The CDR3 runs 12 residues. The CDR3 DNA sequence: TGTGCCAGCAGTCCAGCTACCTATACGCAGTATTTT. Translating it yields CASSPATYTQYF.

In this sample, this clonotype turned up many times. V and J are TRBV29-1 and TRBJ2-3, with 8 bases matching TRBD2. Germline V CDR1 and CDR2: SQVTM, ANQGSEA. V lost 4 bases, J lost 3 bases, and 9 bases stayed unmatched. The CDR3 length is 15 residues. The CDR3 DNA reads TGCAGCGTTGGAGGCGGGAGGTTGTCAACAGATACGCAGTATTTT. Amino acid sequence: CSVGGGRLSTDTQYF.

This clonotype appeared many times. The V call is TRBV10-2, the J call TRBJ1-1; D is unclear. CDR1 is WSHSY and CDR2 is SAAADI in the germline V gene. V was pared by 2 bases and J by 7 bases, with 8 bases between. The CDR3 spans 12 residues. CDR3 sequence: CASSEARGEAFF. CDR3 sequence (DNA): TGCGCCAGCAGTGAGGCAAGAGGTGAAGCTTTCTTT.

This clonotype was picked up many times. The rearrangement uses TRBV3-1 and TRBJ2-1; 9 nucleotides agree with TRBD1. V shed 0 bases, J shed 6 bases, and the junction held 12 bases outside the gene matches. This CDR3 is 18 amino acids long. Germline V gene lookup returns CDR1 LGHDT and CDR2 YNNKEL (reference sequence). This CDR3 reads CASSQERIRTGEGNEQFF. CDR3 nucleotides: TGTGCCAGCAGCCAAGAGAGGATAAGGACAGGGGAAGGCAATGAGCAGTTCTTC.

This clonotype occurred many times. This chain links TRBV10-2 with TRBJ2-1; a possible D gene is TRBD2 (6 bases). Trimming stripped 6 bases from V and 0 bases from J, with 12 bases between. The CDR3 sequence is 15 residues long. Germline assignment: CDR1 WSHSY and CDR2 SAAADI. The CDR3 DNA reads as TGCGCCAGCAGCCGAGCGGGCAGCTCCTACAATGAGCAGTTCTTC. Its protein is CASSRAGSSYNEQFF.

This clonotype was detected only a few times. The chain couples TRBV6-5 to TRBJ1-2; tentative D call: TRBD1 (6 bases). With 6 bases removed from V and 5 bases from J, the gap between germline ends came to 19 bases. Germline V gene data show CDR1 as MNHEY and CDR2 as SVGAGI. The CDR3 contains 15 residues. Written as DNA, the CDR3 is TGTGCCAGCAGCCCTTGGCGGACAGCACAATATGGCTACACCTTC. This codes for CASSPWRTAQYGYTF.

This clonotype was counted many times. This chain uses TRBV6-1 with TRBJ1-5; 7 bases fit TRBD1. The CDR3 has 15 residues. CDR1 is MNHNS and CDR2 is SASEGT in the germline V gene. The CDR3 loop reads CGTAVTGRGNQPQHF. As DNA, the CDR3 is TGTGGGACAGCAGTGACAGGGAGGGGCAATCAGCCCCAGCATTTT.

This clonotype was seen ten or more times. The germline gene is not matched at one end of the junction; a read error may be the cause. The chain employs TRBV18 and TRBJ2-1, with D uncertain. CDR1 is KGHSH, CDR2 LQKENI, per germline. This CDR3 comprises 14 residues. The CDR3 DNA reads TGTGCCAGCTCACCACCCGGGTCCTCCAATGAGCAGTTCTTC. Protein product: CASSPPGSSNEQFF.

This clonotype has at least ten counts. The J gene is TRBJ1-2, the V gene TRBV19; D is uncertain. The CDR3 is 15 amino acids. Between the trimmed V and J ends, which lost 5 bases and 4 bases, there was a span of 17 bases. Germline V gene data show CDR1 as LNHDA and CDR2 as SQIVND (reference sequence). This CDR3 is CASSPQLTRGYGYTF. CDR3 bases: TGTGCCAGTAGTCCGCAACTGACACGAGGCTATGGCTACACCTTC.

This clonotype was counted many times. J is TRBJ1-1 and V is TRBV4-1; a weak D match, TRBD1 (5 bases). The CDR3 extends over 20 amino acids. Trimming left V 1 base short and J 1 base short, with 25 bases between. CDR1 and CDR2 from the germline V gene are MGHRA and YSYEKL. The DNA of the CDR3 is TGCGCCAGCAGCCAAGTTTTAAGTCAGGGCGGGATTCGTACGAACACTGAAGCTTTCTTT. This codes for CASSQVLSQGGIRTNTEAFF.

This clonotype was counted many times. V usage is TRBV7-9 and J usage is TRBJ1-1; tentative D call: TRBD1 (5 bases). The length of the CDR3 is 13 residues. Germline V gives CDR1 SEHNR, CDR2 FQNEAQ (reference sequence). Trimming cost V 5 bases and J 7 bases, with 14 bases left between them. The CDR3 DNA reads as TGTGCCAGCAGCCCATCCGCGGGGGTTGAAGCTTTCTTT. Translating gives CASSPSAGVEAFF.

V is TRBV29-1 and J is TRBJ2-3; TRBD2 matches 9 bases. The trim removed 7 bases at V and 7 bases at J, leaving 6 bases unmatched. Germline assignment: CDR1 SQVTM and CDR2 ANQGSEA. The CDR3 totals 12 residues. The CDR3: CSARTSVNTQYF. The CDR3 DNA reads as TGCAGCGCTAGGACTAGCGTAAATACGCAGTATTTT.

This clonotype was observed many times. CDR3 in amino acids: CASKGFLGQRAGANVLTF. The CDR3 coding sequence is TGTGCCAGCAAGGGATTTCTGGGACAAAGAGCTGGGGCCAACGTCCTGACTTTC. The genes are TRBV12-3 or TRBV12-4 and TRBJ2-6; D might be TRBD1 (6 bases). This CDR3 contains 18 residues. The V end lost 7 bases, the J end lost 2 bases, and 21 bases lay between the germline ends.

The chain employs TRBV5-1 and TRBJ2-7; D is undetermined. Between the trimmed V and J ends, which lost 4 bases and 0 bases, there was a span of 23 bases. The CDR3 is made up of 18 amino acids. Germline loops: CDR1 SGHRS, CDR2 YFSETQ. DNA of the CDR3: TGCGCCAGCAGCCAAGGAACATCACCCGGGCAAAGCTCCTACGAGCAGTACTTC. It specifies CASSQGTSPGQSSYEQYF.

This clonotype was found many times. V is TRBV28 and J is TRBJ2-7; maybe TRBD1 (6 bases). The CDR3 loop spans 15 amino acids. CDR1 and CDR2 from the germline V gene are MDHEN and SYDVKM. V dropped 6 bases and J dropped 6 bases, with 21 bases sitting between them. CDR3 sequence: CASSEWAGERPEQYF. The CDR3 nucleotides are TGTGCCAGCAGCGAGTGGGCAGGGGAAAGACCCGAGCAGTACTTC.

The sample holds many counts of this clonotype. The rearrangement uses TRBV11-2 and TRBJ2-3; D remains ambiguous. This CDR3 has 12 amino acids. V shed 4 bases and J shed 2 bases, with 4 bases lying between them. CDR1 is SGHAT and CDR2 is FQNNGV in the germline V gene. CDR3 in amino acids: CASSYTTDTQYF. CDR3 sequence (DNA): TGTGCCAGCAGCTACACCACAGATACGCAGTATTTT. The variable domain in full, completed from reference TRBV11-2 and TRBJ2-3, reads EAGVAQSPRYKIIEKRQSVAFWCNPISGHATLYWYQQILGQGPKLLIQFQNNGVVDDSQLPKDRFSAERLKGVDSTLKIQPAKLEDSAVYLCASSYTTDTQYFGPGTRLTVL.

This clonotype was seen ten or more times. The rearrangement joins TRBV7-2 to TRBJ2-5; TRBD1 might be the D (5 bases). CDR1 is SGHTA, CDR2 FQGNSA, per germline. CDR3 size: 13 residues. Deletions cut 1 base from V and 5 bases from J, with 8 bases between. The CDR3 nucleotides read TGTGCCAGCAGCTTAGTAAAGGGGGAGACCCAGTACTTC. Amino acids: CASSLVKGETQYF.

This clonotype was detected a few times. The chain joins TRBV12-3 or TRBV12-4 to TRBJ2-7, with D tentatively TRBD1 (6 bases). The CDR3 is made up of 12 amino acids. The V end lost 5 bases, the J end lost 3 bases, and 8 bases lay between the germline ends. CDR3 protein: CASSIQGYEQYF. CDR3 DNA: TGTGCCAGCAGTATACAGGGCTACGAGCAGTACTTC.

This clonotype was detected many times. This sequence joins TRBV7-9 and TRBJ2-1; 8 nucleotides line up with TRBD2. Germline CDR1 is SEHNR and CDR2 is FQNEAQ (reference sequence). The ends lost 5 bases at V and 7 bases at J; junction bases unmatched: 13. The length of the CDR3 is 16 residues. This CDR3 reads CASSPPSGSYGNEQFF. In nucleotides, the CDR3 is TGTGCCAGCAGCCCACCAAGCGGGAGCTACGGGAATGAGCAGTTCTTC.

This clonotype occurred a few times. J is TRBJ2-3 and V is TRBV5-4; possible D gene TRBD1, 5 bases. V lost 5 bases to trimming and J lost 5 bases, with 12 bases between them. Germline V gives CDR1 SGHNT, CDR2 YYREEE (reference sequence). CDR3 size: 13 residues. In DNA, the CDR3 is TGTGCCAGCAGGCCGGCCAGGGTAGATACGCAGTATTTT. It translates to CASRPARVDTQYF.

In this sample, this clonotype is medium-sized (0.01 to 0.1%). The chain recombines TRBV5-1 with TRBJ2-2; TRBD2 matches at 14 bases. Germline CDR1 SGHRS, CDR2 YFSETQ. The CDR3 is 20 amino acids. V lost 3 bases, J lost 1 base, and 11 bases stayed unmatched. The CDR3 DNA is TGCGCCAGCAGCTCCACTTGGACTAGCGGGAGGCCGAAGAACACCGGGGAGCTGTTTTTT. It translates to CASSSTWTSGRPKNTGELFF.

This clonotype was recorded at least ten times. This CDR3 is CASSRAVSYEQYF. The CDR3 nucleotides are TGCGCCAGCAGCCGCGCAGTGTCCTACGAGCAGTACTTC. The chain couples TRBV5-1 to TRBJ2-7; the D is unclear. Trimming removed 4 bases at V and 1 base at J, with 9 bases between. Germline CDR1 SGHRS, CDR2 YFSETQ. The CDR3 length is 13 residues.

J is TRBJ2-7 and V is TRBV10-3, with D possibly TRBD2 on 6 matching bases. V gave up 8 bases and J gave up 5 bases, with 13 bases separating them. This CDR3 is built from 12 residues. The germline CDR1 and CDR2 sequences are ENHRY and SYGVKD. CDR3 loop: CAIRELGHEQYF. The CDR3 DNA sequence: TGTGCCATCCGGGAGCTAGGTCACGAGCAGTACTTC.

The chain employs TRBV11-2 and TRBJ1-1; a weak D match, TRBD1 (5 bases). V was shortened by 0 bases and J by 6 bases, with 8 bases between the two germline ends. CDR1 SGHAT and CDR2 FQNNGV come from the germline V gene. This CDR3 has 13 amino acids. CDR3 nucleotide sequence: TGTGCCAGCAGCTTAGATTCGGGGCCTGAAGCTTTCTTT. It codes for CASSLDSGPEAFF.